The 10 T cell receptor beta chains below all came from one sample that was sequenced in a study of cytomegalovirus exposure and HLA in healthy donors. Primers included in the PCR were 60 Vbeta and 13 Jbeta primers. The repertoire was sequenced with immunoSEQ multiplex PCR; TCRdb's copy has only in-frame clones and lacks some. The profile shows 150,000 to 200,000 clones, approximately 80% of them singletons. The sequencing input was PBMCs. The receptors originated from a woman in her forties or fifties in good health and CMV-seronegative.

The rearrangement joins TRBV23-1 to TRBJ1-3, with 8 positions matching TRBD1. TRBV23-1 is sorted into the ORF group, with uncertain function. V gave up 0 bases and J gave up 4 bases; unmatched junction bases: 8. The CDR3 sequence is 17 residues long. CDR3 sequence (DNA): TGCGCCAGCAGTCAATCCCTCAGGGGGCTAGAAGGAAACACCATATATTTT. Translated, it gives CASSQSLRGLEGNTIYF.

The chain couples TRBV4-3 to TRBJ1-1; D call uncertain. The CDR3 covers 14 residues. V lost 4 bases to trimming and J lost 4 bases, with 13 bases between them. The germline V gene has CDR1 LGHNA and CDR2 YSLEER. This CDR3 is CASSRSRELTEAFF. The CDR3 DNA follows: TGCGCCAGCAGCCGGAGTCGGGAGCTCACTGAAGCTTTCTTT.

The chain's CDR3 is CASSALLAGGADTQYF. The DNA of the CDR3 is TGTGCCAGCAGCGCCCTACTAGCGGGGGGGGCAGATACGCAGTATTTT. This chain links TRBV9 with TRBJ2-3, with 13 bases matching TRBD2. This CDR3 region has 16 residues. CDR1 and CDR2 (germline): SGDLS, YYNGEE. The J segment lost 4 bases and the V segment lost 3 bases, leaving 5 bases of the junction unmatched.

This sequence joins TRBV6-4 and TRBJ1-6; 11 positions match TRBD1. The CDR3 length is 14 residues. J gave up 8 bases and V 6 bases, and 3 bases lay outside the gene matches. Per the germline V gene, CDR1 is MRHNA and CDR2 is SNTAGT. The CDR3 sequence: CASRPGQGDSPLHF. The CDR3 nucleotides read TGTGCCAGCAGACCGGGACAGGGGGATTCACCCCTCCACTTT.

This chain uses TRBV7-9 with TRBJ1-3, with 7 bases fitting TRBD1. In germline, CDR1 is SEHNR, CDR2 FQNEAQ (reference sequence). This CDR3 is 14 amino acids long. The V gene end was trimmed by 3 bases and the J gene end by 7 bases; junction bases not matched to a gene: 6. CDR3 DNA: TGTGCCAGCAGCTTGACAGGGCTTTTGAACACCATATATTTT. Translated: CASSLTGLLNTIYF.

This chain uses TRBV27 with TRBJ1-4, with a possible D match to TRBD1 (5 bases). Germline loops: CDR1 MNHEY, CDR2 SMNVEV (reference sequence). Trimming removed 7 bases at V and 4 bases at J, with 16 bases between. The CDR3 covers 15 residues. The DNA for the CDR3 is TGTGCCAGCAAAAGGGCGGGGCCGGATAATGAAAAACTGTTTTTT. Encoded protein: CASKRAGPDNEKLFF.

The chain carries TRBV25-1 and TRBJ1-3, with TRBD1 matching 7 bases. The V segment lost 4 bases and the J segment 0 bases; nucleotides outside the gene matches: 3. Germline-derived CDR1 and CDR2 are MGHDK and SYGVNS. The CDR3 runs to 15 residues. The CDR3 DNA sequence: TGTGCCAGCAGTGCGGACAGGCTCTCTGGAAACACCATATATTTT. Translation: CASSADRLSGNTIYF.

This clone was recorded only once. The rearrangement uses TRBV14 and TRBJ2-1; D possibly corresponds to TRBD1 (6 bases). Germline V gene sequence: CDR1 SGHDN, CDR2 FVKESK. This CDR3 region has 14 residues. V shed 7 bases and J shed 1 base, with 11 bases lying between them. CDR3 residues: CASTHRESYNEQFF. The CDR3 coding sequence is TGTGCCAGCACACACAGGGAGTCCTACAATGAGCAGTTCTTC.

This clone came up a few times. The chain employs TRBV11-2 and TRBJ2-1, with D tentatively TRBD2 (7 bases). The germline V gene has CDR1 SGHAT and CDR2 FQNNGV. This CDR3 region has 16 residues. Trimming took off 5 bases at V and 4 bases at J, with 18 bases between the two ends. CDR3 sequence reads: CASSTRGGERYNEQFF. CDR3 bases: TGTGCCAGCAGCACGAGGGGGGGCGAGAGGTACAATGAGCAGTTCTTC.

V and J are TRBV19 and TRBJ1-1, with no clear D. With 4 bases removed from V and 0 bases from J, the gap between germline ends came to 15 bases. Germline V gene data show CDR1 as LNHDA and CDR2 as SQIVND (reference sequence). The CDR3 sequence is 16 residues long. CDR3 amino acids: CASSKIAAGMNTEAFF. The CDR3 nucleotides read TGTGCCAGTAGTAAGATCGCAGCGGGGATGAACACTGAAGCTTTCTTT.